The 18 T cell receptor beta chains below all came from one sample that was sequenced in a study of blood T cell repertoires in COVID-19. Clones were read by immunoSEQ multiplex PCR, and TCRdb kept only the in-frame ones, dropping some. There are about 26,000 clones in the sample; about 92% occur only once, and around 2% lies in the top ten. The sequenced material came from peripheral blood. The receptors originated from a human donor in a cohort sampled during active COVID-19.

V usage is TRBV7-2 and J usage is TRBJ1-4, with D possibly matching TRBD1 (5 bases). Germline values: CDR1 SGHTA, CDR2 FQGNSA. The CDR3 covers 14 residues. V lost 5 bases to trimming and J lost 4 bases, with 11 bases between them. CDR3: CASSPRTLNEKLFF. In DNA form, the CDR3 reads TGTGCCAGCAGCCCTAGGACACTTAATGAAAAACTGTTTTTT.

CDR3 amino acids: CASSWDRVSGYTF. Here the CDR3 DNA reads TGTGCCAGCAGCTGGGACAGGGTTAGTGGCTACACCTTC. The chain carries TRBV7-9 and TRBJ1-2, with 9 bases fitting TRBD1. V lost 4 bases and J lost 7; bases outside the gene matches: 4. The CDR3 length is 13 residues. Per germline, CDR1 SEHNR and CDR2 FQNEAQ (reference sequence).

The CDR3: CASSLRATGLNEQYF. The CDR3 bases are TGTGCCAGCAGCCTCAGAGCGACAGGGTTAAACGAGCAGTACTTC. The V gene is TRBV5-4, the J gene TRBJ2-7; 7 bases map to TRBD1. The CDR3 sequence is 15 residues long. Germline V gene lookup returns CDR1 SGHNT and CDR2 YYREEE (reference sequence). The V gene end was trimmed by 4 bases and the J gene end by 5 bases; junction bases not matched to a gene: 12.

The CDR3 DNA reads TGTGCCAGCAGTTTAGGGCCCTTTACAGCTAACTATGGCTACACCTTC. Protein: CASSLGPFTANYGYTF. This chain links TRBV28 with TRBJ1-2; unclear D gene. The ends were cut back, 2 bases at V and 0 bases at J, with 13 bases in the middle. This CDR3 is built from 16 residues. Per the germline V gene, CDR1 is MDHEN and CDR2 is SYDVKM.

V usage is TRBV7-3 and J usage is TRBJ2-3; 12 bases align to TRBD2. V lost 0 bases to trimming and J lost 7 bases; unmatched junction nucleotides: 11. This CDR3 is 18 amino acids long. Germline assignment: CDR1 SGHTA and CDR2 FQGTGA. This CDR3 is CASSLTPGLAGGDNTQYF. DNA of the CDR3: TGTGCCAGCAGCTTAACGCCCGGCCTAGCGGGGGGGGACAATACGCAGTATTTT.

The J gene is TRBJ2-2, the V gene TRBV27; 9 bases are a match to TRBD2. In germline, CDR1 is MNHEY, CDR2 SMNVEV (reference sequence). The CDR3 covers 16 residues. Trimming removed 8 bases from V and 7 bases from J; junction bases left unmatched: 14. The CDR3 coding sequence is TGTGCCAGCGGACCCCTGGCGGGAGGGAGGGGCGGGGAGCTGTTTTTT. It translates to CASGPLAGGRGGELFF.

Written as DNA, the CDR3 is TGTGCCAGCAGCTTCGGGGGGTCAAAAAACGAGCAGTACTTC. Translated, it gives CASSFGGSKNEQYF. This chain connects TRBV11-3 to TRBJ2-7; 7 bases map to TRBD2. CDR3 length: 14 residues. V lost 3 bases to trimming and J lost 5 bases; unmatched junction nucleotides: 7. CDR1 is SGHNT and CDR2 is YENEEA in the germline V gene.

This CDR3 reads CASSIGGPMQFF. Here the CDR3 DNA reads TGTGCCAGTAGTATCGGTGGGCCGATGCAGTTCTTC. The rearrangement uses TRBV19 and TRBJ2-1; no firm D call. The germline gives CDR1 LNHDA, CDR2 SQIVND (reference sequence). The germline V and J ends were trimmed by 3 bases and 12 bases, with 12 bases remaining between them. The CDR3 sequence is 12 residues long.

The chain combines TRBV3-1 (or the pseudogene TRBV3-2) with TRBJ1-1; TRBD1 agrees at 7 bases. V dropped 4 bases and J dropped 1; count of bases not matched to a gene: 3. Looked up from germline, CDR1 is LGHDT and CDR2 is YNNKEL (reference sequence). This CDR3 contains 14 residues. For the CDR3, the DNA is TGTGCCAGCAGCCTTCGGACAGGGAACACTGAAGCTTTCTTT. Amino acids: CASSLRTGNTEAFF.

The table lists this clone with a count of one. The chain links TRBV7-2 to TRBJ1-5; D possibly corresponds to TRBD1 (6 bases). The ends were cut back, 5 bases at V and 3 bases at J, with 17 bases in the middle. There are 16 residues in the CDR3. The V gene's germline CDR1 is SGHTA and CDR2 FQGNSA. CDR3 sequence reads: CASSLDSTGNNQPQHF. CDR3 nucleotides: TGTGCCAGCAGCCTGGATTCGACAGGTAACAATCAGCCCCAGCATTTT.

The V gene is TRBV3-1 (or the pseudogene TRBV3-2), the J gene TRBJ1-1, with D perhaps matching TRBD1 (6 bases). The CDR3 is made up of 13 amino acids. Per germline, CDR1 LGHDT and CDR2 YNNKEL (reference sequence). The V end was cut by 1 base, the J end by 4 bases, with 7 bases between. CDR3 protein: CASSQGGGTEAFF. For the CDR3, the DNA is TGTGCCAGCAGCCAAGGAGGGGGCACTGAAGCTTTCTTT.

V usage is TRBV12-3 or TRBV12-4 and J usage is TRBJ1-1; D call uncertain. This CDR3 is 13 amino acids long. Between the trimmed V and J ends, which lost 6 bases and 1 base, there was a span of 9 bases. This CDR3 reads CASRRTGNTEAFF. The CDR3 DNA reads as TGTGCCAGCAGGAGAACTGGGAACACTGAAGCTTTCTTT.

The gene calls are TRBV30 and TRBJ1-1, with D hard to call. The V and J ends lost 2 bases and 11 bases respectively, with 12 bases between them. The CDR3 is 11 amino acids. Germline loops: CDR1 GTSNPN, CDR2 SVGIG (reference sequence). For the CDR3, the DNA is TGTGCCTGGAGTTCAAGTGCGGCGGCTTTCTTT. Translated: CAWSSSAAAFF.

Here the CDR3 reads CASSLPGTSGSLLSNEQFF. The CDR3 bases are TGTGCCAGCAGTTTACCAGGGACTAGCGGGAGTCTTTTGTCAAATGAGCAGTTCTTC. The chain uses TRBV27 and TRBJ2-1; 14 nucleotides align to TRBD2. CDR1 and CDR2 (germline): MNHEY, SMNVEV (reference sequence). This CDR3 spans 19 amino acids. V was clipped by 2 bases and J by 7 bases; unmatched bases: 13.

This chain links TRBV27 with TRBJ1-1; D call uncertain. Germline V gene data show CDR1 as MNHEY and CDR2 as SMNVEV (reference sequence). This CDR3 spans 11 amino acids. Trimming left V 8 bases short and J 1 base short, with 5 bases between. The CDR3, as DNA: TGTGCCAGCTCCGGGAACACTGAAGCTTTCTTT. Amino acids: CASSGNTEAFF.

CDR3 region: CASTWGGGTYGYTF. In DNA, the CDR3 is TGTGCCAGCACCTGGGGGGGAGGGACTTATGGCTACACCTTC. The chain is built from TRBV6-5 and TRBJ1-2; D is perhaps TRBD1 (5 bases). CDR3 size: 14 residues. Germline V gene sequence: CDR1 MNHEY, CDR2 SVGAGI. Trimming removed 7 bases at V and 5 bases at J, with 17 bases between.

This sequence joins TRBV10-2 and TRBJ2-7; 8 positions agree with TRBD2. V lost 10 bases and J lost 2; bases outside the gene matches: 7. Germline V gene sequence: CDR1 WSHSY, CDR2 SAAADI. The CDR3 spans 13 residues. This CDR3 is CATTSGPTYEQYF. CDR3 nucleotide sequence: TGCGCCACCACTAGCGGCCCTACCTACGAGCAGTACTTC.

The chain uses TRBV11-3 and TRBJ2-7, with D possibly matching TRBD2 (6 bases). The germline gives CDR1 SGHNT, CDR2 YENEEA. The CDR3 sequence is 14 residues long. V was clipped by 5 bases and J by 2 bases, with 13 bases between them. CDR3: CASSPLGGPYEQYF. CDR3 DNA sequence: TGTGCCAGCAGCCCCTTGGGGGGTCCCTACGAGCAGTACTTC. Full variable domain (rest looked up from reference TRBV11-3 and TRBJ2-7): EAGVVQSPRYKIIEKKQPVAFWCNPISGHNTLYWYLQNLGQGPELLIRYENEEAVDDSQLPKDRFSAERLKGVDSTLKIQPAELGDSAVYLCASSPLGGPYEQYFGPGTRLTVT.